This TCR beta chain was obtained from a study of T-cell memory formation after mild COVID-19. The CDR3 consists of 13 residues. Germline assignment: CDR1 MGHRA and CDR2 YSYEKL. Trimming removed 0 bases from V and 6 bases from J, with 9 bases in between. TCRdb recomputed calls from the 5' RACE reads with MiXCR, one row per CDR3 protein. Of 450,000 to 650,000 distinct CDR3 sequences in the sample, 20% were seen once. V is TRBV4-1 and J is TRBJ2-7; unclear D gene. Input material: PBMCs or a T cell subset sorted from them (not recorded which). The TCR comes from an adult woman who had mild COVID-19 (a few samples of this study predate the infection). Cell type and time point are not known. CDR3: CASSQDQVGEQYF. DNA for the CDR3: TGCGCCAGCAGCCAAGATCAGGTAGGCGAGCAGTACTTC.